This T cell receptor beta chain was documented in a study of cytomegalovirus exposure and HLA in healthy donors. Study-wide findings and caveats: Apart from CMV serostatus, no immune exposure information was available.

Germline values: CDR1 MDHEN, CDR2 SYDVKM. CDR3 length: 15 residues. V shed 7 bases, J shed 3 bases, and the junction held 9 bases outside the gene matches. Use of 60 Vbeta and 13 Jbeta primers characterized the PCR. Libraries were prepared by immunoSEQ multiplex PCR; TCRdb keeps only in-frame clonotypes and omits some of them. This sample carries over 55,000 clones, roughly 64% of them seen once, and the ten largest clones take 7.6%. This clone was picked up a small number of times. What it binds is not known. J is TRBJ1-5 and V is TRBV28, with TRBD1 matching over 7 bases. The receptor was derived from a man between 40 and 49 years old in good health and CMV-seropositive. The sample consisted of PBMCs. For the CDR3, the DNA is TGTGCCAGCACCTCTAACAGGGGACACAATCAGCCCCAGCATTTT. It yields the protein CASTSNRGHNQPQHF.